This T cell receptor beta chain originates from a study of cytotoxic CD8 clonotypes in ibrutinib-treated CLL. Background on the study: Partial response was seen in some 24 patients and complete response in 2; after median around six years, about 14 stayed remitted, about 12 progressed. Study results and caveats: Public clonotypes were seen rarely and were contracted or stable on treatment. Sustained-remission and progressing patients' sampling times differed.

Target depth was 1 in 200,000 to 1 in 1 million T cells, about 10x per clonotype. Profiled with immunoSEQ multiplex PCR; TCRdb holds only in-frame clones, not every one. The sample has roughly 190,000 clones, about two thirds seen once. This CDR3 region has 13 residues. Germline V gene lookup returns CDR1 SGHTA and CDR2 FQGNSA. Trimming shortened V by 1 base and J by 8 bases, and 9 bases separated the two germline ends. Points on this clone: The antigen is undetermined.

The V call is TRBV7-2, the J call TRBJ1-3, with D maybe TRBD1 (5 bases). The sequences come from PBMCs, collected after 24 months of ibrutinib treatment. The sequence was obtained from a human donor with chronic lymphocytic leukemia. CDR3 DNA: TGTGCCAGCAGCTTAGGGGGGTTGTACACCATATATTTT. Amino acids: CASSLGGLYTIYF.